This passage covers 25 T cell receptor beta chains from one sample sequenced in a study of T-cell reconstitution after alpha-beta-depleted transplantation in children. Library preparation (for TCRbeta) was performed with unique molecular identifiers. TCRdb fed the PCR reads into MiXCR, producing one record per CDR3 protein. The sample contains fewer than 1 million distinct CDR3 sequences, less than 20% of which appear only once. This sample comprised PBMCs, mostly from graft donor cells, obtained 360 days after TCRalphabeta/CD19-depleted stem cell transplant. Receptors were obtained from a male patient aged 10-17 years who had a stem cell transplant for acute lymphoblastic leukemia, so the T cells may come from the graft donor.

This clonotype appeared a few times. The chain links TRBV29-1 to TRBJ2-1; D possibly corresponds to TRBD2 (6 bases). Germline CDR1 and CDR2: SQVTM and ANQGSEA. This CDR3 contains 12 residues. The V end lost 4 bases, the J end lost 4 bases, and 8 bases lay between the germline ends. CDR3 bases: TGCAGCGTTGGACGGGAGTACAATGAGCAGTTCTTC. Amino acid sequence: CSVGREYNEQFF.

The rearrangement links TRBV7-3 to TRBJ2-2; the D is unclear. The V end was cut by 2 bases, the J end by 8 bases, with 6 bases between. Germline V gives CDR1 SGHTA, CDR2 FQGTGA. CDR3 length: 12 amino acids. The CDR3 DNA is TGTGCCAGCAGCTTATCCCTTGGGGAGCTGTTTTTT. The encoded protein is CASSLSLGELFF. Combining the CDR3 with reference TRBV7-3 and TRBJ2-2 gives the whole variable domain GAGVSQTPSNKVTEKGKYVELRCDPISGHTALYWYRQSLGQGPEFLIYFQGTGAADDSGLPNDRFFAVRPEGSVSTLKIQRTERGDSAVYLCASSLSLGELFFGEGSRLTVL.

The chain employs TRBV7-3 and TRBJ2-6, with D possibly being TRBD1 or TRBD2 (6 bases each). With 1 base removed from V and 1 base from J, the gap between germline ends came to 8 bases. The germline CDR1 and CDR2 sequences are SGHTA and FQGTGA. CDR3 length: 16 residues. The CDR3 region has the DNA TGTGCCAGCAGCTTAAAGGGGGGTTCTGGGGCCAACGTCCTGACTTTC. As protein: CASSLKGGSGANVLTF.

This clonotype was found a few times. The chain is built from TRBV24-1 and TRBJ2-3; 7 bases line up with TRBD2. This CDR3 spans 17 amino acids. The V gene end was trimmed by 0 bases and the J gene end by 0 bases; junction bases not matched to a gene: 5. Germline CDR1 is KGHDR and CDR2 is SFDVKD. In DNA, the CDR3 is TGTGCCACCAGTGATTTGCAGTCTAGCGGAAGCACAGATACGCAGTATTTT. This codes for CATSDLQSSGSTDTQYF.

The chain has TRBV7-8 and TRBJ2-1, with D perhaps TRBD2 (6 bases). The CDR3 has 16 amino acids. Trimming pared 2 bases from V and 0 bases from J, leaving 11 bases between. Germline assignment: CDR1 SGHVS and CDR2 FQNEAQ. The CDR3 DNA reads as TGTGCCAGCAGCTTAAGGGCGGGGCTCTCCTACAATGAGCAGTTCTTC. Protein sequence: CASSLRAGLSYNEQFF.

This clonotype was seen a handful of times. The chain links TRBV15 to TRBJ2-7, with no clear D. The CDR3 length is 18 residues. CDR1 is LNHNV, CDR2 YYDKDF, per germline (reference sequence). Trimming removed 3 bases from V and 0 bases from J, with 21 bases in between. The CDR3 DNA reads TGTGCCACCAGCAGGACGGGTGGAGAACTTCCCCCCTCCTACGAGCAGTACTTC. Encoded protein: CATSRTGGELPPSYEQYF.

This rearrangement joins TRBV4-2 to TRBJ2-7; 7 nucleotides match TRBD2. CDR3 length equals 15 residues. J gave up 3 bases and V 1 base, and 6 bases lay outside the gene matches. The germline V gene encodes CDR1 LGHNA and CDR2 YNFKEQ. The CDR3 sequence is CASSQALADLYEQYF. The CDR3 DNA reads as TGTGCCAGCAGCCAAGCCCTAGCGGACCTCTACGAGCAGTACTTC.

This clonotype was seen at least ten times. This CDR3 is CATSREPGVNTEAFF. CDR3 DNA: TGTGCCACCAGCAGAGAACCGGGTGTGAACACTGAAGCTTTCTTT. The chain combines TRBV15 with TRBJ1-1, with D unresolved. The germline V gene encodes CDR1 LNHNV and CDR2 YYDKDF (reference sequence). The CDR3 is made up of 15 amino acids. V was trimmed by 0 bases and J by 0 bases, leaving 8 bases between them. The full variable domain, completed using reference TRBV15 and TRBJ1-1, is DAMVIQNPRYQVTQFGKPVTLSCSQTLNHNVMYWYQQKSSQAPKLLFHYYDKDFNNEADTPDNFQSRRPNTSFCFLDIRSPGLGDTAMYLCATSREPGVNTEAFFGQGTRLTVV.

V and J are TRBV6-1 and TRBJ1-5; D gene ambiguous. This CDR3 has 14 residues. V shed 6 bases and J shed 9 bases, with 18 bases lying between them. In germline, CDR1 is MNHNS, CDR2 SASEGT. CDR3 coding DNA: TGTGCCAGCAGCCCCCGAAAGGGCCATTGGCCCCAGCATTTT. This translates into CASSPRKGHWPQHF.

This clonotype has a count of ten or more. The chain combines TRBV29-1 with TRBJ1-1; D unclear. The CDR3 spans 12 residues. Per germline, CDR1 SQVTM and CDR2 ANQGSEA. V was clipped by 3 bases and J by 3 bases, with 8 bases between them. The CDR3: CSVDRSYTEAFF. The CDR3 nucleotides are TGCAGCGTTGACAGATCTTACACTGAAGCTTTCTTT.

V gene TRBV18 combines with J gene TRBJ2-4, with TRBD1 identical over 9 bases. CDR1 KGHSH and CDR2 LQKENI come from the germline V gene. The CDR3 is 17 amino acids. V trimming: 1 base; J trimming: 7 bases; junction bases outside the gene matches: 11. CDR3 sequence (DNA): TGTGCCAGCTCACCACTCCCGGGACAGGGATCGGCGAACATTCAGTACTTC. The encoded protein is CASSPLPGQGSANIQYF.

This clonotype has just one count. The CDR3 is CASSWGDSQQFF. The CDR3, as DNA: TGCGCCAGCAGCTGGGGGGACAGCCAGCAGTTCTTC. J is TRBJ2-1 and V is TRBV5-1; possibly TRBD1 for D (7 bases). V dropped 3 bases and J dropped 11 bases, with 12 bases sitting between them. The length of the CDR3 is 12 residues. Germline CDR1 reads SGHRS; CDR2 reads YFSETQ.

This chain connects TRBV27 to TRBJ2-7; D unresolved. V lost 6 bases to trimming and J lost 4 bases, with 16 bases between them. This CDR3 contains 14 residues. Germline values: CDR1 MNHEY, CDR2 SMNVEV (reference sequence). CDR3 in amino acids: CASSFRGNRYEQYF. The CDR3 DNA follows: TGTGCCAGCAGCTTCCGAGGAAATCGGTACGAGCAGTACTTC.

A few counts support this clonotype. The chain joins TRBV6-6 to TRBJ1-6; no definite D call. CDR1 is MNHNY, CDR2 SVGAGI, per germline (reference sequence). CDR3 length: 9 residues. V gave up 6 bases and J gave up 11 bases, with 2 bases separating them. The DNA of the CDR3 is TGTGCCAGCAGCCCACCCCTCCACTTT. Protein: CASSPPLHF.

This chain links TRBV5-1 with TRBJ1-2; D not certain. The CDR3 length is 15 residues. Germline V CDR1 and CDR2: SGHRS, YFSETQ. The ends were cut back, 0 bases at V and 4 bases at J, with 13 bases in the middle. The CDR3, as DNA: TGCGCCAGCAGCTTGGGCCCGCAGGTGATCTATGGCTACACCTTC. Translation: CASSLGPQVIYGYTF.

This clonotype was found many times. The chain employs TRBV11-2 and TRBJ2-5; D is possibly TRBD2 (7 bases). Between the trimmed V and J ends, which lost 4 bases and 2 bases, there was a span of 14 bases. Germline assignment: CDR1 SGHAT and CDR2 FQNNGV. The CDR3 is 15 residues long. Here the CDR3 DNA reads TGTGCCAGCAGCTGGGGGGGGCAGTTTCAAGAGACCCAGTACTTC. It is translated as CASSWGGQFQETQYF.

This chain connects TRBV20-1 to TRBJ1-4, with TRBD1 as a possible D gene (5 bases). The CDR3 has 15 amino acids. Germline values: CDR1 DFQATT, CDR2 SNEGSKA (reference sequence). V gave up 4 bases and J gave up 4 bases, with 16 bases separating them. CDR3 sequence (DNA): TGCAGTGCTACCGAAGGCCGGGACCTTAATGAAAAACTGTTTTTT. This gives the protein CSATEGRDLNEKLFF.

This clonotype was detected a few times. This chain connects TRBV12-3 or TRBV12-4 to TRBJ2-1, with unresolved D. The CDR3 has 15 amino acids. V lost 6 bases and J 7 bases, leaving 19 bases between the germline ends. In DNA, the CDR3 is TGTGCCAGCAGCCCCACAGTTCCCACCCTTAATGAGCAGTTCTTC. Translation: CASSPTVPTLNEQFF.

This clonotype was counted ten times or more. The chain links TRBV9 to TRBJ2-7; 7 bases are shared with TRBD2. Per the germline V gene, CDR1 is SGDLS and CDR2 is YYNGEE. Trimming cost V 2 bases and J 6 bases; bases outside gene matches: 5. The CDR3 runs 13 residues. CDR3 amino acids: CASSVKGGVEQYF. CDR3 nucleotide sequence: TGTGCCAGCAGCGTGAAGGGAGGGGTCGAGCAGTACTTC.

This clonotype was detected only a few times. The junction departs from germline at one end; a sequencing error may be responsible. The chain has TRBV5-1 and TRBJ2-5, with 7 bases lining up with TRBD1. The CDR3 is 17 residues long. Germline-derived CDR1 and CDR2 are SGHRS and YFSETQ. Here the CDR3 DNA reads TGCGCCAGCACCTTGGGAGCGACAGGGACACTCCAAGAGACCCAGTACTTC. Translated, it gives CASTLGATGTLQETQYF.

V is TRBV6-5 and J is TRBJ2-3; D might be TRBD2 (5 bases). This CDR3 is built from 14 residues. CDR1 and CDR2 from the germline V gene are MNHEY and SVGAGI. Trimming removed 2 bases from V and 2 bases from J, with 8 bases in between. CDR3: CASSYGGYTDTQYF. CDR3 in DNA: TGTGCCAGCAGTTACGGCGGGTACACAGATACGCAGTATTTT.

The chain combines TRBV7-3 with TRBJ2-5; the match to TRBD1 covers 8 bases. The germline gives CDR1 SGHTA, CDR2 FQGTGA. V shed 5 bases, J shed 5 bases, and the junction held 4 bases outside the gene matches. CDR3 length: 13 residues. CDR3 DNA sequence: TGTGCCAGCAGCCGGGACAGGAGGGAGACCCAGTACTTC. Translation gives CASSRDRRETQYF.

CDR3 in DNA: TGTGCCAGCAGCTCCGGGACACCTTACACCGGGGAGCTGTTTTTT. Residues: CASSSGTPYTGELFF. This chain connects TRBV7-8 to TRBJ2-2, with a weak D call TRBD1 (6 bases). CDR3 length: 15 amino acids. Between the trimmed V and J ends, which lost 4 bases and 3 bases, there was a span of 12 bases. CDR1 is SGHVS, CDR2 FQNEAQ, per germline. The full variable domain, in which reference TRBV7-8 and TRBJ2-2 provide the parts outside the CDR3, is GAGVSQSPRYKVAKRGQDVALRCDPISGHVSLFWYQQALGQGPEFLTYFQNEAQLDKSGLPSDRFFAERPEGSVSTLKIQRTQQEDSAVYLCASSSGTPYTGELFFGEGSRLTVL.

The sample holds a few counts of this clonotype. This sequence joins TRBV5-4 and TRBJ2-1; 13 nucleotides match TRBD2. With 2 bases clipped from V and 0 bases from J, the junction kept 11 bases outside the gene matches. CDR1 and CDR2 (germline): SGHNT, YYREEE (reference sequence). This CDR3 comprises 20 residues. For the CDR3, the DNA is TGTGCCAGCAGCTTCGCCTTAGGGACTAGCGGGACCAGCTCCTACAATGAGCAGTTCTTC. It is translated as CASSFALGTSGTSSYNEQFF.

This clonotype occurred a few times. Here the CDR3 reads CASSLGRASTEFF. CDR3 in DNA: TGCGCCAGCAGCCTGGGTCGGGCCTCCACGGAGTTCTTC. V and J are TRBV4-1 and TRBJ2-1; D not certain. Per the germline V gene, CDR1 is MGHRA and CDR2 is YSYEKL. Trimming took 4 bases from V and 14 from J, leaving 18 bases between them. This CDR3 is 13 amino acids long.